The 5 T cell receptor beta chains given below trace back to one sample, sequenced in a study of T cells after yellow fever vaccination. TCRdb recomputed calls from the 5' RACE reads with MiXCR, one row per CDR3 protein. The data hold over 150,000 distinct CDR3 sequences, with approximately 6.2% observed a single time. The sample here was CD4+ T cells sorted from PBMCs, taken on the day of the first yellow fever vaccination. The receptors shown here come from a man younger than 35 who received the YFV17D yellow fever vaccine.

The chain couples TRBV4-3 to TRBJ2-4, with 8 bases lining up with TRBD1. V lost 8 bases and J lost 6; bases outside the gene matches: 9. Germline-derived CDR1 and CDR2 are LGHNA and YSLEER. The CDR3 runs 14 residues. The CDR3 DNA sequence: TGCGCCAGCGGCCGGCCCGGACAGGGAAACATTCAGTACTTC. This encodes CASGRPGQGNIQYF.

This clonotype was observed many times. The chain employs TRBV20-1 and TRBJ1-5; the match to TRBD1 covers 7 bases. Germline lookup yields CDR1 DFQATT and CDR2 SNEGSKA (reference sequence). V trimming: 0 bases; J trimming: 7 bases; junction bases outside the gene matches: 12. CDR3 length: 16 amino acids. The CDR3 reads CSARDPSAGGRQPQHF. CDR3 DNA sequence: TGCAGTGCTAGAGATCCCAGTGCAGGGGGTCGCCAGCCCCAGCATTTT.

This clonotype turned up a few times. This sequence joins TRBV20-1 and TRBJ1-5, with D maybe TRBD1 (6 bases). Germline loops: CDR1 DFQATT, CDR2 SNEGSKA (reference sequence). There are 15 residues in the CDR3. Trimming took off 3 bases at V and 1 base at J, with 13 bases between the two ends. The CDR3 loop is CSASPGARSNQPQHF. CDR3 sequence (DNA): TGCAGTGCTAGTCCAGGGGCCCGCAGCAATCAGCCCCAGCATTTT.

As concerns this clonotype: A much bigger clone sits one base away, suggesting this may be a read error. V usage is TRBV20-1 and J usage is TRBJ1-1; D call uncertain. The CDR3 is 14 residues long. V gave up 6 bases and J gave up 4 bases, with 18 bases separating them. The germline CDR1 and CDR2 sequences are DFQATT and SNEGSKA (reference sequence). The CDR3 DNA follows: TGCAGTGCCCTACCTCGGGCAGCAATCACTGAAGCTTTCTTT. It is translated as CSALPRAAITEAFF.

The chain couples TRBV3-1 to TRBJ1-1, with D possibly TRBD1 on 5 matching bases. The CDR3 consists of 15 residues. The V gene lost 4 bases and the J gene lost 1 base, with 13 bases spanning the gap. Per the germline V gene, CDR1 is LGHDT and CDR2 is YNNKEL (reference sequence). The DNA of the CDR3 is TGTGCCAGCAGCCTAAGTTGGGGGGGGAACACTGAAGCTTTCTTT. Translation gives CASSLSWGGNTEAFF.